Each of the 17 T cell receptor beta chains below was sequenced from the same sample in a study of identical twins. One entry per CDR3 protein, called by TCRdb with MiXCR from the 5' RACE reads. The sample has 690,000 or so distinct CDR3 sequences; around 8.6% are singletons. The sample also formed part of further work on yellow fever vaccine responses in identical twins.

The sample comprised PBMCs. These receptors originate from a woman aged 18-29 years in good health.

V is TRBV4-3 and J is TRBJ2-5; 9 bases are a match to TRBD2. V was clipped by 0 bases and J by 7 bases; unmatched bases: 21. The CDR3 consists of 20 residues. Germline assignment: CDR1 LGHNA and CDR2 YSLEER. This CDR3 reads CASSQDLRGAGGAGHGTQYF. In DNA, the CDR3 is TGCGCCAGCAGCCAAGATCTCCGAGGGGCGGGAGGGGCTGGGCATGGGACCCAGTACTTC.

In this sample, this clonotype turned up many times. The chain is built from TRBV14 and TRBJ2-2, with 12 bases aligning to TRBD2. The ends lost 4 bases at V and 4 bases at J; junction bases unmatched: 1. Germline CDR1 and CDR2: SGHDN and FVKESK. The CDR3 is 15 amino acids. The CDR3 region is CASSRLAGVTGELFF. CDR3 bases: TGTGCCAGCAGCCGACTAGCGGGAGTCACCGGGGAGCTGTTTTTT.

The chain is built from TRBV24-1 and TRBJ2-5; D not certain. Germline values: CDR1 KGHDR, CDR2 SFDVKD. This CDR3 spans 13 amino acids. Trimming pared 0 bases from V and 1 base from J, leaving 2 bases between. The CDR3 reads CATSDLPQETQYF. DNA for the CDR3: TGTGCCACCAGTGATTTGCCCCAAGAGACCCAGTACTTC.

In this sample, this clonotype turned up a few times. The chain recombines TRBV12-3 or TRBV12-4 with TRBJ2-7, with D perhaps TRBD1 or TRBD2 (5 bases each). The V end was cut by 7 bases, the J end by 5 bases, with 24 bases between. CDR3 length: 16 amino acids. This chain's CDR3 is CASTFLMGTPKDEQYF. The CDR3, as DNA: TGTGCCAGCACCTTCCTCATGGGGACCCCTAAGGACGAGCAGTACTTC.

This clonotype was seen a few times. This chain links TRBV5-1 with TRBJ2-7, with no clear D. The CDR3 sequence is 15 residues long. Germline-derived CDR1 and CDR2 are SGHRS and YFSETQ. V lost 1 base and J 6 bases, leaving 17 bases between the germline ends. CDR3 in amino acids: CASSLTRPESTEQYF. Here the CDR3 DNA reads TGCGCCAGCAGCTTGACGCGCCCGGAGAGTACCGAGCAGTACTTC. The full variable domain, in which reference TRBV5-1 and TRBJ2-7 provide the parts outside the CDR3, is KAGVTQTPRYLIKTRGQQVTLSCSPISGHRSVSWYQQTPGQGLQFLFEYFSETQRNKGNFPGRFSGRQFSNSRSEMNVSTLELGDSALYLCASSLTRPESTEQYFGPGTRLTVT.

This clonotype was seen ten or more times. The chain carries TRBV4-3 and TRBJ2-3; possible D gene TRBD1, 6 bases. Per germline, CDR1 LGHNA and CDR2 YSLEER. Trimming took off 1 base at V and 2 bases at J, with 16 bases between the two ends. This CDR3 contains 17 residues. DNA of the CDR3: TGCGCCAGCAGCCAAGGAGGGGGTGTCAGCTTCACAGATACGCAGTATTTT. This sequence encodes CASSQGGGVSFTDTQYF.

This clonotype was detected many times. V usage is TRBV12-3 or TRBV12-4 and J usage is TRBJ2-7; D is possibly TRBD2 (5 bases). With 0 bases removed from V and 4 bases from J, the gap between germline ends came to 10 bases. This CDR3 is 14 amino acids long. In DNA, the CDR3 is TGTGCCAGCAGTTTAGCCGAAGGGAGTTACGAGCAGTACTTC. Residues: CASSLAEGSYEQYF.

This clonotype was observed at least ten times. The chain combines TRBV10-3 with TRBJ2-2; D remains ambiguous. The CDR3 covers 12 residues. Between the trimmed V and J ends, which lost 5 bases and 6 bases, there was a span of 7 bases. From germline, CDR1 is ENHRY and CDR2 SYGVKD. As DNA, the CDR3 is TGTGCCATCAGTCAATCGCCCGGGGAGCTGTTTTTT. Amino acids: CAISQSPGELFF.

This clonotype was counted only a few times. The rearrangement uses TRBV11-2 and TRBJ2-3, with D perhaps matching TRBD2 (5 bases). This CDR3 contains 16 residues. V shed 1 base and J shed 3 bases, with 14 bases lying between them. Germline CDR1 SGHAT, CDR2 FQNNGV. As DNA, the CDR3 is TGTGCCAGCAGCTTAGCTCCGGGGATTGGGACAGATACGCAGTATTTT. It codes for CASSLAPGIGTDTQYF.

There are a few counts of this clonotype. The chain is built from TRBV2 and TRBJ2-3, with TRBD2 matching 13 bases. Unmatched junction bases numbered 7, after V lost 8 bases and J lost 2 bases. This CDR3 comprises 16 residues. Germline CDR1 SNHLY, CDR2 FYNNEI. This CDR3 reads CASGGGLAGITDTQYF. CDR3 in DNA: TGTGCCAGCGGCGGGGGACTAGCGGGGATCACAGATACGCAGTATTTT.

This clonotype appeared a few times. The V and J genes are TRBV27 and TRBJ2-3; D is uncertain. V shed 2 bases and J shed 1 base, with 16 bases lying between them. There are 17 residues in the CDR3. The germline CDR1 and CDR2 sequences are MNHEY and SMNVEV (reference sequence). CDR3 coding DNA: TGTGCCAGCAGTTTAAACATTAAAAAGGGCCGCACAGATACGCAGTATTTT. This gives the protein CASSLNIKKGRTDTQYF.

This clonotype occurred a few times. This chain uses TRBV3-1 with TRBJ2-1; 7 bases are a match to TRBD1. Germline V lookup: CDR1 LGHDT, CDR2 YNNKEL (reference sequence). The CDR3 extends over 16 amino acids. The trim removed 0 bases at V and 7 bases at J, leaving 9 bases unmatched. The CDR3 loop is CASSQDWRQGTNEQFF. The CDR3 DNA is TGTGCCAGCAGCCAAGATTGGCGACAGGGTACAAATGAGCAGTTCTTC.

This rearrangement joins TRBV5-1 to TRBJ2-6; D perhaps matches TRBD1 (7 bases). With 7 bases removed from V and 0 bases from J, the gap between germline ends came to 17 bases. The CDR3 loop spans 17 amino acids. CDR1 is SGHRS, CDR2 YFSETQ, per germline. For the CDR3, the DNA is TGCGCCAGCTTTGGAGGGGGCGCGGGCTCTGGGGCCAACGTCCTGACTTTC. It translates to CASFGGGAGSGANVLTF.

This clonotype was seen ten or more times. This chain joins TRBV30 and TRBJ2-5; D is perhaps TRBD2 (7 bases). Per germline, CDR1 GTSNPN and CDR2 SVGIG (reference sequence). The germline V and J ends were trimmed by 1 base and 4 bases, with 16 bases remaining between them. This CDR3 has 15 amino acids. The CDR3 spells CAWSGGGGALETQYF. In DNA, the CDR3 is TGTGCCTGGAGTGGCGGAGGGGGGGCGTTAGAGACCCAGTACTTC. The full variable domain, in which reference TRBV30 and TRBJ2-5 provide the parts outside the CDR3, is SQTIHQWPATLVQPVGSPLSLECTVEGTSNPNLYWYRQAAGRGLQLLFYSVGIGQISSEVPQNLSASRPQDRQFILSSKKLLLSDSGFYLCAWSGGGGALETQYFGPGTRLLVL.

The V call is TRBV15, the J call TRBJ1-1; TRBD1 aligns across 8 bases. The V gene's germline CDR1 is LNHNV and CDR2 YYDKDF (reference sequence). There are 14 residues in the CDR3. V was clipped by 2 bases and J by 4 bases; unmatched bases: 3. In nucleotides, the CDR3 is TGTGCCACCAGCAGATCAGGGGGCTTCACTGAAGCTTTCTTT. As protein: CATSRSGGFTEAFF. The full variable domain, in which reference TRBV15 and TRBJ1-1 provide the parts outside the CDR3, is DAMVIQNPRYQVTQFGKPVTLSCSQTLNHNVMYWYQQKSSQAPKLLFHYYDKDFNNEADTPDNFQSRRPNTSFCFLDIRSPGLGDTAMYLCATSRSGGFTEAFFGQGTRLTVV.

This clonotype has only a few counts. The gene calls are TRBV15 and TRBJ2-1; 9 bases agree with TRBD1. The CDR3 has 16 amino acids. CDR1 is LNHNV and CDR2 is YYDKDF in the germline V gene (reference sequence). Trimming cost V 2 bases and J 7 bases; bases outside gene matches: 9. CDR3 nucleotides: TGTGCCACCAGCAGATTGTGGACAGGGGCAGGGAATGAGCAGTTCTTC. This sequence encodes CATSRLWTGAGNEQFF.

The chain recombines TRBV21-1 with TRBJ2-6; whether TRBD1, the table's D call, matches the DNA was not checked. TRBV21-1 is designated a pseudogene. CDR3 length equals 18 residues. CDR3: CASSIQGEPLMGANVLTF. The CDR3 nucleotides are TGTGCCAGCAGCATACAGGGGGAACCACTTATGGGGGCCAACGTCCTGACTTTC.